The sequence of this T cell receptor (beta chain) was determined in a study of PD-1 blockade in classical Hodgkin lymphoma. Study outcomes and limitations: Compared with healthy donors, newly diagnosed patients reportedly showed lower baseline TCR diversity. Whereas CD4+ TCR diversity had risen significantly by C4D1, CD8+ TCR diversity had not. Patients newly diagnosed and complete responders had comparable baseline diversity.

The CDR3 has 16 amino acids. V shed 4 bases, J shed 4 bases, and the junction held 8 bases outside the gene matches. Time point in this sample: cycle 4 day 1 (C4D1), after more than five weeks of nivolumab. Each patient relapsed following autologous stem cell transplantation, and prior brentuximab vedotin exposure differed. This table comes from immunoSEQ multiplex PCR, and its TCRdb copy is limited to in-frame clones, with some not included. There are 75,000 to 100,000 clones in the sample; around 93% occur only once, and 2% lies in the top ten. As for this clone: Its matching antigen is unknown.

The source was peripheral blood mononuclear cells (PBMCs), collected before the fourth cycle of nivolumab. The TCR comes from a human donor with classical Hodgkin lymphoma. The chain joins TRBV5-3 to TRBJ2-3; 11 bases fit TRBD2. TRBV5-3 is identified as an open reading frame with a role that is uncertain. The CDR3 spells CARSLILAGDADTQYF. The DNA of the CDR3 is TGTGCCAGAAGCCTGATACTAGCGGGAGACGCAGATACGCAGTATTTT.